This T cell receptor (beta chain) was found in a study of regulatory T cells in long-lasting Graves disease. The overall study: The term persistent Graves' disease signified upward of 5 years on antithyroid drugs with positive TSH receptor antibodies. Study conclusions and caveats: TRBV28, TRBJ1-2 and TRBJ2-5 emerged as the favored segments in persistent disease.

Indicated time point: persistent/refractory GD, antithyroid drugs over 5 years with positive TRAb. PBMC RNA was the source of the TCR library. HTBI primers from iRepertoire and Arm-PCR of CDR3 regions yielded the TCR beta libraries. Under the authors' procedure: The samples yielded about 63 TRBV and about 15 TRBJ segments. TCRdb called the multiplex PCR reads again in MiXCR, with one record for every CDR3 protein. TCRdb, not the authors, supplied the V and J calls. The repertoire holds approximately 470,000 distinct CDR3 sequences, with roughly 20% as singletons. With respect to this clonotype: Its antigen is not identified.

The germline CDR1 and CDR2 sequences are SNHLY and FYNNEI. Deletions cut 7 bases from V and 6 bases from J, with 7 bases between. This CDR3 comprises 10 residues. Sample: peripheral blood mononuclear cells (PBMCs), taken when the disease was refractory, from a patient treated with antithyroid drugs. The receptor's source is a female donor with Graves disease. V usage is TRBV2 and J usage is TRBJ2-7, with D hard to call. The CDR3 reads CASTDGEQYF. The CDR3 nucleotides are TGTGCCAGCACCGACGGCGAGCAGTACTTC.